This T cell receptor (beta chain) was identified during a study of human T cells and chemical hapten exposure. TCRdb used MiXCR to reprocess the RACE reads, holding one entry per CDR3 protein. The repertoire holds approximately 84,000 distinct CDR3 sequences, with roughly 8.6% as singletons. This clonotype was observed a few times. Germline values: CDR1 KGHSH, CDR2 LQKENI. Trimming removed 3 bases from V and 5 bases from J; junction bases left unmatched: 5. CDR3 length: 14 residues. Sample time point: healthy volunteer bleed at 6 weeks. Sequencing started from total RNA isolated from unfractionated whole blood.

This receptor was taken from a male donor in good health. Some clones in this sample may be carry-over from other donors' samples. V gene TRBV18 combines with J gene TRBJ2-3, with TRBD1 identical over 7 bases. Sequenced sample: whole blood. Written as DNA, the CDR3 is TGTGCCAGCTCACCTTATACAGGGGTAGATACGCAGTATTTT. It is translated as CASSPYTGVDTQYF.